This record looks at one T cell receptor (beta chain) sequence and its context. Its target is not known. Built from TCR beta cDNA, the libraries had unique molecular identifiers in them. Each sample of about 0.9 to 11 million input T cells yielded around 500,000 cDNA molecules, so each molecule approximated one T cell. TCRdb processed the PCR reads anew with MiXCR; each CDR3 protein has one entry. The data hold 600,000 to 700,000 distinct CDR3 sequences, with approximately 59% observed a single time. The data stem from a study of post-analysis software for immune sequencing data. Study as a whole: Disease trajectories encompassed relapsing-remitting, secondary progressive and progressive-relapsing multiple sclerosis. General study findings and limits: Comparison with controls showed significantly lower normalized Chao1 diversity in multiple sclerosis patients. With F measure, samples from one preparation batch clustered together strongly. Controls had lower frequencies than patients of 4 or 5 TRBV segments, which included TRBV5-6, TRBV5-1 and TRBV20-1.

Germline CDR1 is SGHAT and CDR2 is FQNNGV. This CDR3 region has 15 residues. The ends lost 5 bases at V and 5 bases at J; junction bases unmatched: 9. The rearrangement links TRBV11-2 to TRBJ2-7, with 10 positions matching TRBD1. This TCR was sampled from a girl between 2 and 10 years old with multiple sclerosis. The sequencing input was blood. For the CDR3, the DNA is TGTGCCAGCAGCGCTGGGACAGGGGTATGGGACGAGCAGTACTTC. Its translation is CASSAGTGVWDEQYF.